This passage covers 32 T cell receptor beta chains from one sample sequenced in a study of control samples from healthy donors and cancer patients (dated by TCRdb to 2018 to 2021). The library was built by means of the immunoSEQ multiplex PCR assay. TCRdb retrieved this table from immuneACCESS and kept in-frame rearrangements only. Not all clones are present; in checked studies, unresolved V genes account for under half, and no reason is known for the remainder. The sample has fewer than 120,000 clones on record, roughly 90% of them singletons. The ten most abundant clones make up around 3.9% of the sample. The sequencing sample was made of PBMCs. These receptors all come from a woman aged 60-75 years with lung cancer.

The chain combines TRBV18 with TRBJ1-2, with D perhaps matching TRBD1 (6 bases). V was shortened by 6 bases and J by 0 bases, with 20 bases between the two germline ends. Per the germline V gene, CDR1 is KGHSH and CDR2 is LQKENI. The CDR3 consists of 17 residues. The CDR3: CASSLRTAATSNYGYTF. CDR3 sequence (DNA): TGTGCCAGCTCCCTAAGGACAGCCGCTACATCTAACTATGGCTACACCTTC.

The rearrangement uses TRBV19 and TRBJ1-1; tentatively, D is TRBD1 (6 bases). The CDR3 spans 13 residues. Between the trimmed V and J ends, which lost 7 bases and 10 bases, there was a span of 19 bases. Germline CDR1 is LNHDA and CDR2 is SQIVND (reference sequence). CDR3 coding DNA: TGTGCCAGTACTCCCAGGACAGCTCCTGGAGCTTTCTTT. Translated, it gives CASTPRTAPGAFF.

The genes are TRBV4-1 and TRBJ2-5; 11 bases map to TRBD1. J lost 8 bases, V lost 6 bases, and 5 bases had no gene match. CDR3 length: 13 residues. Germline assignment: CDR1 MGHRA and CDR2 YSYEKL. CDR3 sequence (DNA): TGCGCCAGCAGGAGGGGACAGGGGGATACCCAGTACTTC. Encoded protein: CASRRGQGDTQYF.

J is TRBJ1-5 and V is TRBV6-5; 7 nucleotides line up with TRBD1. The CDR3 length is 14 residues. Per germline, CDR1 MNHEY and CDR2 SVGAGI. V was clipped by 6 bases and J by 4 bases; unmatched bases: 6. In nucleotides, the CDR3 is TGTGCCAGCAGATCCGGGACAGTGAATCAGCCCCAGCATTTT. It encodes CASRSGTVNQPQHF.

V is TRBV3-1 (or the pseudogene TRBV3-2) and J is TRBJ1-5; perhaps TRBD1 as D (5 bases). The V end lost 2 bases, the J end lost 3 bases, and 11 bases lay between the germline ends. From germline, CDR1 is LGHDT and CDR2 YNNKEL (reference sequence). This CDR3 has 15 residues. CDR3 protein: CASSQFDSLNQPQHF. CDR3 DNA: TGTGCCAGCAGCCAATTCGACAGCCTCAATCAGCCCCAGCATTTT.

The chain employs TRBV27 and TRBJ2-7; the match to TRBD1 covers 8 bases. Germline V gene data show CDR1 as MNHEY and CDR2 as SMNVEV (reference sequence). The CDR3 runs to 15 residues. Unmatched junction bases numbered 8, after V lost 5 bases and J lost 2 bases. The CDR3 DNA follows: TGTGCCAGCAGTCCGGCGGACAGGGTCACCTACGAGCAGTACTTC. Amino acids: CASSPADRVTYEQYF.

In this sample, this clone is medium-sized. The genes are TRBV7-8 and TRBJ1-5; tentatively, D is TRBD1 (6 bases). From germline, CDR1 is SGHVS and CDR2 FQNEAQ. This CDR3 is built from 16 residues. Between the trimmed V and J ends, which lost 5 bases and 1 base, there was a span of 15 bases. This chain's CDR3 is CASSLLGTLSNQPQHF. In DNA form, the CDR3 reads TGTGCCAGCAGCCTACTAGGGACATTAAGCAATCAGCCCCAGCATTTT.

This chain uses TRBV28 with TRBJ2-1; 7 bases fit TRBD1. V gave up 2 bases and J gave up 14 bases; unmatched junction bases: 9. The CDR3 contains 13 residues. From germline, CDR1 is MDHEN and CDR2 SYDVKM. In nucleotides, the CDR3 is TGTGCCAGCAGTTTAGGTGACAGGGCCGTAAAGTTCTTC. It specifies CASSLGDRAVKFF. The variable domain in full, completed from reference TRBV28 and TRBJ2-1, reads DVKVTQSSRYLVKRTGEKVFLECVQDMDHENMFWYRQDPGLGLRLIYFSYDVKMKEKGDIPEGYSVSREKKERFSLILESASTNQTSMYLCASSLGDRAVKFFGPGTRLTVL.

The chain is built from TRBV6-2 or TRBV6-3 and TRBJ1-3, with a possible D match to TRBD1 (5 bases). The CDR3 has 15 amino acids. Trimming shortened V by 4 bases and J by 3 bases, and 13 bases separated the two germline ends. CDR1 and CDR2 from the germline V gene are MNHEY and SVGEGT. The CDR3 region is CASSFTGTRGNTIYF. The CDR3 coding sequence is TGTGCCAGCAGTTTCACCGGGACGCGTGGAAACACCATATATTTT.

The V and J genes are TRBV7-9 and TRBJ2-1, with 8 bases identical to TRBD2. This CDR3 spans 16 amino acids. Germline V gene lookup returns CDR1 SEHNR and CDR2 FQNEAQ (reference sequence). J lost 0 bases, V lost 5 bases, and 6 bases had no gene match. This CDR3 is CASSELSGGSYNEQFF. Written as DNA, the CDR3 is TGTGCCAGCAGCGAGTTAAGCGGGGGCTCCTACAATGAGCAGTTCTTC.

The rearrangement uses TRBV2 and TRBJ1-2; the D gene is possibly TRBD1 (6 bases). Germline-derived CDR1 and CDR2 are SNHLY and FYNNEI. CDR3 length: 13 amino acids. Trimming stripped 5 bases from V and 4 bases from J, with 11 bases between. DNA for the CDR3: TGTGCCAGCAGTACAGGGTCTTCCTATGGCTACACCTTC. Protein product: CASSTGSSYGYTF.

The V gene is TRBV6-2 or TRBV6-3, the J gene TRBJ2-4; 14 bases fit TRBD2. Germline V gene data show CDR1 as MNHEY and CDR2 as SVGEGT. J lost 8 bases, V lost 4 bases, and 7 bases had no gene match. The CDR3 extends over 16 amino acids. CDR3 sequence: CASSWGTSGGADIQYF. CDR3 in DNA: TGTGCCAGCAGTTGGGGGACTAGCGGGGGAGCGGACATTCAGTACTTC.

The chain uses TRBV3-1 (or the pseudogene TRBV3-2) and TRBJ1-2; TRBD1 agrees at 7 bases. The germline V gene has CDR1 LGHDT and CDR2 YNNKEL (reference sequence). V dropped 1 base and J dropped 3; count of bases not matched to a gene: 8. This CDR3 is 16 amino acids long. Written as DNA, the CDR3 is TGTGCCAGCAGCCAAGGGGAGGGGGCATATCACTATGGCTACACCTTC. Protein product: CASSQGEGAYHYGYTF.

The chain carries TRBV18 and TRBJ2-7, with D possibly TRBD2 on 6 matching bases. CDR1 and CDR2 from the germline V gene are KGHSH and LQKENI. The ends were cut back, 6 bases at V and 6 bases at J, with 18 bases in the middle. The CDR3 contains 14 residues. CDR3 in amino acids: CASSGGVTAIEQYF. The CDR3 bases are TGTGCCAGCTCCGGCGGGGTTACGGCTATCGAGCAGTACTTC.

The table lists this clone with a count of one. The chain uses TRBV7-9 and TRBJ2-3, with D perhaps TRBD2 (6 bases). Germline CDR1 reads SEHNR; CDR2 reads FQNEAQ (reference sequence). V lost 1 base and J 2 bases, leaving 13 bases between the germline ends. There are 16 residues in the CDR3. This CDR3 is CASSLGLGRATDTQYF. The CDR3 region has the DNA TGTGCCAGCAGCTTAGGACTAGGACGCGCCACAGATACGCAGTATTTT.

The chain uses TRBV19 and TRBJ1-5; the D is unclear. V was trimmed by 1 base and J by 0 bases, leaving 7 bases between them. The CDR3 contains 15 residues. Per the germline V gene, CDR1 is LNHDA and CDR2 is SQIVND (reference sequence). CDR3 amino acids: CASSIGTTSNQPQHF. The CDR3 nucleotides are TGTGCCAGTAGTATAGGCACAACTAGCAATCAGCCCCAGCATTTT.

The chain joins TRBV6-6 to TRBJ1-2; D is undetermined. Per the germline V gene, CDR1 is MNHNY and CDR2 is SVGAGI (reference sequence). The CDR3 runs to 18 residues. Trimming removed 5 bases from V and 5 bases from J, with 27 bases in between. The CDR3 loop reads CASSPRKSTVQNEYGYTF. The CDR3 DNA follows: TGTGCCAGCAGTCCCAGGAAGTCGACGGTCCAGAATGAGTATGGCTACACCTTC.

The rearrangement uses TRBV7-6 and TRBJ2-1; tentatively, D is TRBD1 (6 bases). Trimming took 1 base from V and 4 from J, leaving 11 bases between them. The CDR3 covers 15 residues. CDR1 is SGHVS, CDR2 FNYEAQ, per germline. In DNA, the CDR3 is TGTGCCAGCAGCTTAGACCAAGGGGGATACAATGAGCAGTTCTTC. Its protein product is CASSLDQGGYNEQFF.

The genes are TRBV4-2 and TRBJ2-6, with 9 bases identical to TRBD2. J was trimmed by 0 bases and V by 4 bases; bases with no gene match: 10. Germline V gene sequence: CDR1 LGHNA, CDR2 YNFKEQ. The CDR3 is 19 amino acids. This CDR3 reads CASSPLGSGGNSGANVLTF. The CDR3 DNA follows: TGTGCCAGCAGCCCCCTGGGGAGCGGGGGGAACTCTGGGGCCAACGTCCTGACTTTC.

The J gene is TRBJ2-5, the V gene TRBV18; 9 nucleotides match TRBD1. The CDR3 covers 18 residues. CDR1 KGHSH and CDR2 LQKENI come from the germline V gene. Trimming cost V 1 base and J 0 bases; bases outside gene matches: 9. In DNA form, the CDR3 reads TGTGCCAGCTCACCACTCGCCCCGGGACAGGGAAACCAAGAGACCCAGTACTTC. This translates into CASSPLAPGQGNQETQYF.

This chain connects TRBV5-8 to TRBJ1-1; D gene unclear. Germline loops: CDR1 SGHTS, CDR2 YDEGEE. The CDR3 length is 10 residues. V was pared by 2 bases and J by 7 bases, with 3 bases between. The CDR3 nucleotides are TGTGCCAGCAGCTTTTATGAAGCTTTCTTT. Translating it yields CASSFYEAFF.

The chain has TRBV9 and TRBJ1-1; D is unclear. V gave up 3 bases and J gave up 0 bases, with 15 bases separating them. Germline V gene data show CDR1 as SGDLS and CDR2 as YYNGEE. The CDR3 length is 16 residues. The DNA for the CDR3 is TGTGCCAGCAGCGCGCGGGGAGGAACAATGAACACTGAAGCTTTCTTT. This sequence encodes CASSARGGTMNTEAFF.

The gene calls are TRBV7-8 and TRBJ1-1; D is perhaps TRBD1 (5 bases). The length of the CDR3 is 14 residues. Germline V lookup: CDR1 SGHVS, CDR2 FQNEAQ. The V and J ends lost 5 bases and 1 base respectively, with 11 bases between them. CDR3 in amino acids: CASSMGRTNTEAFF. Written as DNA, the CDR3 is TGTGCCAGCAGCATGGGACGGACGAACACTGAAGCTTTCTTT.

The gene calls are TRBV6-5 and TRBJ2-7; D assignment may be TRBD1 or TRBD2 (5 bases each). Germline CDR1 reads MNHEY; CDR2 reads SVGAGI. The V end was cut by 2 bases, the J end by 0 bases, with 11 bases between. This CDR3 has 15 amino acids. CDR3 sequence reads: CASSYGTASSYEQYF. CDR3 in DNA: TGTGCCAGCAGTTACGGGACGGCGAGCTCCTACGAGCAGTACTTC.

J is TRBJ2-1 and V is TRBV6-1; possibly TRBD2 for D (5 bases). The CDR3 spans 16 residues. Trimming cost V 4 bases and J 2 bases, with 15 bases left between them. From germline, CDR1 is MNHNS and CDR2 SASEGT. CDR3 loop: CASSGVPRGPYNEQFF. CDR3 coding DNA: TGTGCCAGCAGTGGGGTTCCAAGAGGGCCCTACAATGAGCAGTTCTTC.

V is TRBV3-1 (or the pseudogene TRBV3-2) and J is TRBJ1-1; 7 nucleotides line up with TRBD1. CDR3 length equals 12 residues. The germline CDR1 and CDR2 sequences are LGHDT and YNNKEL (reference sequence). V was pared by 3 bases and J by 7 bases, with 2 bases of the junction left unmatched. The CDR3 sequence: CASSQRDSEAFF. The CDR3 DNA follows: TGTGCCAGCAGCCAGAGGGACAGTGAAGCTTTCTTT.

This chain links TRBV19 with TRBJ2-5; D assignment may be TRBD1 or TRBD2 (6 bases each). The CDR3 is 18 amino acids. Germline V gives CDR1 LNHDA, CDR2 SQIVND (reference sequence). V was cut by 5 bases and J by 5 bases, with 27 bases left in between. The CDR3 sequence is CASSPSSNRDTRGETQYF. The CDR3 nucleotides are TGTGCCAGTAGTCCCAGTTCGAACAGGGACACTCGGGGGGAGACCCAGTACTTC.

V gene TRBV19 combines with J gene TRBJ1-2, with TRBD1 as a possible D gene (5 bases). The CDR3 totals 14 residues. Trimming removed 10 bases from V and 4 bases from J, with 19 bases in between. The germline gives CDR1 LNHDA, CDR2 SQIVND (reference sequence). The CDR3, as DNA: TGTGCCACTGCCCCGGGACCGGCGTTCTATGGCTACACCTTC. This gives the protein CATAPGPAFYGYTF.

This chain uses TRBV5-1 with TRBJ2-2, with 7 bases lining up with TRBD1. There are 16 residues in the CDR3. Germline assignment: CDR1 SGHRS and CDR2 YFSETQ. V lost 0 bases, J lost 1 base, and 3 bases stayed unmatched. CDR3 residues: CASSLEAGGNTGELFF. For the CDR3, the DNA is TGCGCCAGCAGCTTGGAGGCAGGGGGGAACACCGGGGAGCTGTTTTTT.

The chain employs TRBV25-1 and TRBJ1-2, with 7 nucleotides matching TRBD1. Germline trimming cut 3 bases from V and 2 bases from J; bases unmatched to any gene: 3. CDR3 size: 14 residues. Per germline, CDR1 MGHDK and CDR2 SYGVNS. The CDR3 protein is CASSDPGQNYGYTF. CDR3 nucleotide sequence: TGTGCCAGCAGTGATCCGGGACAGAACTATGGCTACACCTTC.

This chain connects TRBV7-2 to TRBJ1-2, with unresolved D. This CDR3 contains 13 residues. Trimming removed 1 base from V and 2 bases from J, with 5 bases in between. Looked up from germline, CDR1 is SGHTA and CDR2 is FQGNSA. In DNA form, the CDR3 reads TGTGCCAGCAGCTTAGAAGCAAACTATGGCTACACCTTC. Encoded protein: CASSLEANYGYTF.

The CDR3 loop is CASSKLGQDQETQYF. In DNA form, the CDR3 reads TGTGCCAGCAGCAAACTCGGACAGGATCAAGAGACCCAGTACTTC. The rearrangement uses TRBV6-2 or TRBV6-3 and TRBJ2-5; 7 positions match TRBD1. Germline V gives CDR1 MNHEY, CDR2 SVGEGT. J gave up 2 bases and V 6 bases, and 9 bases lay outside the gene matches. This CDR3 is built from 15 residues.